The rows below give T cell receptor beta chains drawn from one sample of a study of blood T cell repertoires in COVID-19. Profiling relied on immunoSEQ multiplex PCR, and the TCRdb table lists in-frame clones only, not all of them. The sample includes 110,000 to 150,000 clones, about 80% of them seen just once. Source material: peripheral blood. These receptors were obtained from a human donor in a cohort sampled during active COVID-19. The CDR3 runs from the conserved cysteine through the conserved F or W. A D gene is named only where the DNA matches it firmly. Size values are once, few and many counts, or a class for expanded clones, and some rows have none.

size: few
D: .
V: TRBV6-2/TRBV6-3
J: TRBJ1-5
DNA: TGTGCCAGCAGTTGGGCCGGCAATCAGCCCCAGCATTTT
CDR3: CASSWAGNQPQHF

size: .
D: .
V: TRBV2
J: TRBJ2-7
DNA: TGTGCCAGCAGGGGCGGGACGAGAGAGCAGTACTTC
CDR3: CASRGGTREQYF

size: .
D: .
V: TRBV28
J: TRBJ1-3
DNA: TGTGCCAGCAGTCCGCCCGGGCGCAGGGGCTCTGGAAACACCATATATTTT
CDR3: CASSPPGRRGSGNTIYF

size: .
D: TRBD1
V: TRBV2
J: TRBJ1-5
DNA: TGTGCCAGCAGTGAGGGGAAGGGGGCAAGACAGCCCCAGCATTTT
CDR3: CASSEGKGARQPQHF

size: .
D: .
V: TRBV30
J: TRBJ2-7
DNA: TGTGCCTGGAGCCGGTTAGGAGGCTACGAGCAGTACTTC
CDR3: CAWSRLGGYEQYF

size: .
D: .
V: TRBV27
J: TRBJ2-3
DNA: TGTGCCAGCAGTTTACGGCGGGGTGGAACAGATACGCAGTATTTT
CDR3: CASSLRRGGTDTQYF

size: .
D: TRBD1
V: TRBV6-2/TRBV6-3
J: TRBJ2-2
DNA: TGTGCCAGCAGTTTGAACAGGGGTACCGGGGAGCTGTTTTTT
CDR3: CASSLNRGTGELFF

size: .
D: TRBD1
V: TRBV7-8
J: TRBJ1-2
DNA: TGTGCCAGCAGCTCGGCCGGGACAGTCGGATATGGCTACACCTTC
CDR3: CASSSAGTVGYGYTF

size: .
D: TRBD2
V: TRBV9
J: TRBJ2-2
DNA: TGTGCCAGCAGCGCCGGGGGGGCGGACGGGGAGCTGTTTTTT
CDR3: CASSAGGADGELFF

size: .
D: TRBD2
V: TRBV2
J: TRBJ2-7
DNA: TGTGCCAGCAAACCCCTTAGCGGGGGCCATAACTCCTACGAGCAGTACTTC
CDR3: CASKPLSGGHNSYEQYF

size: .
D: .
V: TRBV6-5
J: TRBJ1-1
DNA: TGTGCCAGCAGGGGTACAGGGATGGGCACTGAAGCTTTCTTT
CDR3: CASRGTGMGTEAFF

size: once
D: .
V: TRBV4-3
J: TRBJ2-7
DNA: TGCGCCAGCAGCCAAGATTGGTCCGGGTACTACGAGCAGTACTTC
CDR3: CASSQDWSGYYEQYF

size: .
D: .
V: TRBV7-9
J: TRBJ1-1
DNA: TGTGCCAGCAGCTTCATGGCGGGAGGGGACACTGAAGCTTTCTTT
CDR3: CASSFMAGGDTEAFF

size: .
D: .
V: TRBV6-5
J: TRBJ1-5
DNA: TGTGCCAGCGCCGCAGGCCGAAATCAGCCCCAGCATTTT
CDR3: CASAAGRNQPQHF

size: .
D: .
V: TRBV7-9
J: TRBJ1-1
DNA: TGTGCCAGCAGCAATCCCGGGGTCGCTGAAGCTTTCTTT
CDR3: CASSNPGVAEAFF

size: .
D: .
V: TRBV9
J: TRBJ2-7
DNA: TGTGCCAGCAGCGTACGTTGGCCCCTGTTGGAGCAGTACTTC
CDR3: CASSVRWPLLEQYF

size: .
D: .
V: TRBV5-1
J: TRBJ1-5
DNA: TGCGCCAGCAGCCTCGAGGGCTCAGCGAGCAATCAGCCCCAGCATTTT
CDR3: CASSLEGSASNQPQHF

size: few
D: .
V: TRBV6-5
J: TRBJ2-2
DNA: TGTGCCAGCACCCCGACAGTGAACACCGGGGAGCTGTTTTTT
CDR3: CASTPTVNTGELFF

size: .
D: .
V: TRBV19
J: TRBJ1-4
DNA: TGTGCCAGTAACCAGGGGTCGTCAGCTAATGAAAAACTGTTTTTT
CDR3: CASNQGSSANEKLFF

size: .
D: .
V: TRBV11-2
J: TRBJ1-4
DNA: TGTGCCAGCAGCTTAGATCCGGAGGTTAATGAAAAACTGTTTTTT
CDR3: CASSLDPEVNEKLFF

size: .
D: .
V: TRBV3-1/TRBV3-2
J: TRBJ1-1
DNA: TGTGCCAGCAGCCAGAGCTACAGGGTCACTGAAGCTTTCTTT
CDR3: CASSQSYRVTEAFF

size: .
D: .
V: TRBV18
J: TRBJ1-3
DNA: TGTGCCAGCTCCCCGTCTGGAAACACCATATATTTT
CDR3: CASSPSGNTIYF

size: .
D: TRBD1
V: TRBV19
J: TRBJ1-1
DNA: TGTGCCAGTAGCAACGACAGGGAGAACACTGAAGCTTTCTTT
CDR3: CASSNDRENTEAFF

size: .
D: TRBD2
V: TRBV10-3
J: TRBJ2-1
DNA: TGTGCCATCAGTTCTAGCGGGGGGGCAGTCAATGAGCAGTTCTTC
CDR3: CAISSSGGAVNEQFF

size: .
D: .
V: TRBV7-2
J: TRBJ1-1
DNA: TGTGCCAGCAGCGTTGAGTCCGCAGGCACTGAAGCTTTCTTT
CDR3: CASSVESAGTEAFF

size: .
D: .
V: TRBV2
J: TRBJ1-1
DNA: TGTGCCAGCAGTGGGCAGGTCAAAGACACTGAAGCTTTCTTT
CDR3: CASSGQVKDTEAFF

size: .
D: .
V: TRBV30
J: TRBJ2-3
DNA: TGTGCCTGGAGTGTACTAAGTACAGATACGCAGTATTTT
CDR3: CAWSVLSTDTQYF

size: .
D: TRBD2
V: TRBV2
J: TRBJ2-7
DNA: TGTGCCAGCAGCAGGGAGGGGCTAGCGGGAGGAGAGCAGTACTTC
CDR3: CASSREGLAGGEQYF

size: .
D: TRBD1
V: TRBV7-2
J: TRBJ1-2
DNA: TGTGCCAGCAGCTACTACAGGGGGCGAGGCTACACCTTC
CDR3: CASSYYRGRGYTF

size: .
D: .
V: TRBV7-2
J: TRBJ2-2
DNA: TGTGCCAGCAGCCCGAGCAGGGTGAACACCGGGGAGCTGTTTTTT
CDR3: CASSPSRVNTGELFF

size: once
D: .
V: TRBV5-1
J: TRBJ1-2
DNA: TGCGCCAGCAGCAACGCAAGGACCATGACAGGCAACTATGGCTACACCTTC
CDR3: CASSNARTMTGNYGYTF

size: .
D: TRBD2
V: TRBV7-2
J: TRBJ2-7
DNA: TGTGCCAGCAGCCCCCAATGGAGCGGGGGGAACGAGCAGTACTTC
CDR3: CASSPQWSGGNEQYF

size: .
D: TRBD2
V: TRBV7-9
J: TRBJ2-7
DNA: TGTGCCAGCAGCTTCACTAGCGGGGGGGCGATCGAGCAGTACTTC
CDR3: CASSFTSGGAIEQYF

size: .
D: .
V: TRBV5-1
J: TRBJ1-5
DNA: TGCGCCAGCAGCTTGGAGGGGTATAGCAATCAGCCCCAGCATTTT
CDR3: CASSLEGYSNQPQHF

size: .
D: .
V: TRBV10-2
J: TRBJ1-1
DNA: TGCGCCAGCCTCTCCGGGACAATAGGGGCTTTCTTT
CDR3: CASLSGTIGAFF

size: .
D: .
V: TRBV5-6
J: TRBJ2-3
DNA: TGTGCCAGCAGCGCGGAAGGGGGATATATCAATACGCAGTATTTT
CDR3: CASSAEGGYINTQYF

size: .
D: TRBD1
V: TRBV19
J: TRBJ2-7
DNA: TGTGCCAGTAGTCCCCTACAGGGGGAGCAGTACTTC
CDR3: CASSPLQGEQYF

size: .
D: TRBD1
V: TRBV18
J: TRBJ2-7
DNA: TGTGCCAGCTCACCGGACAGGGGGAATGAGCAGTACTTC
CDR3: CASSPDRGNEQYF

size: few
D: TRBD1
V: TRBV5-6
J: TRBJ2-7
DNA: TGTGCCAGCAGCAAATTGACAGGGGGCTACGAGCAGTACTTC
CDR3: CASSKLTGGYEQYF

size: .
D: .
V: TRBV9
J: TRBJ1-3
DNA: TGTGCCAGCAGCGTAGTCGGCGGGAGGGACACCATATATTTT
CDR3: CASSVVGGRDTIYF

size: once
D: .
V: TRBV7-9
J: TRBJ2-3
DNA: TGTGCCAGCAGCTCCTCGGCCTCTAAGGGGGATACGCAGTATTTT
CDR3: CASSSSASKGDTQYF

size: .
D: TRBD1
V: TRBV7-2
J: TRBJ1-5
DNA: TGTGCCAGCAGCTCAACCGGGACAGGGGGCAATCAGCCCCAGCATTTT
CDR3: CASSSTGTGGNQPQHF

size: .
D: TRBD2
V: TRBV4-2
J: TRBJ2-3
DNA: TGTGCCAGCAGCCCTGAGCCCTACGGGACTAGCGGGGGGGTCACGGATACGCAGTATTTT
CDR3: CASSPEPYGTSGGVTDTQYF

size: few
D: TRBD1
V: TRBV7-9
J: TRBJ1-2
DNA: TGTGCCAGCAGCTTACCCCCAGGGGGCGTGGGCTACACCTTC
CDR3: CASSLPPGGVGYTF

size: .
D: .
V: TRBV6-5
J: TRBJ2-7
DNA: TGTGCCACTAGAACCTACTCAGACTCCTACGAGCAGTACTTC
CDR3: CATRTYSDSYEQYF

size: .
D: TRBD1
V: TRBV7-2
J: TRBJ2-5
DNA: TGTGCCAGCAGCCTCCACGGACAGGATAGAGGAGAGACCCAGTACTTC
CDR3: CASSLHGQDRGETQYF

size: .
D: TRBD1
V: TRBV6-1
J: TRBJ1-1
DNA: TGTGCCAGCAGCTCCCCCGGGACAGAAGGGACTGAAGCTTTCTTT
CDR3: CASSSPGTEGTEAFF

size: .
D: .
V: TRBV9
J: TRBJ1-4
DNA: TGTGCCAGCAGCGTCGAGGATGAAAAACTGTTTTTT
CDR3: CASSVEDEKLFF

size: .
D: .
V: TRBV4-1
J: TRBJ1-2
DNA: TGCGCCAGCAGCCAACCCGTACGCGGTGACTATGGCTACACCTTC
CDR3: CASSQPVRGDYGYTF

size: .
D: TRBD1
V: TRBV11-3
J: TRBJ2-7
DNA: TGTGCCAGCAGCCTCGGGGGACAGGGGGTGTACGAGCAGTACTTC
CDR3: CASSLGGQGVYEQYF

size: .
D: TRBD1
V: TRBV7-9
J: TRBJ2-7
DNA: TGTGCCAGCAGCCCCTCGGGACAGGGGGGCGAGCAGTACTTC
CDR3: CASSPSGQGGEQYF